This TCR beta chain was documented in a study of CD8 T cells in ankylosing spondylitis. Study-wide results and limits: Apparently characteristic of ankylosing spondylitis blood was a TCR beta motif (about eight highly homologous variants). Reactive arthritis synovial fluid and blood previously showed some of these motif variants. Significant enrichment of disease-linked clones was reportedly seen in matched ankylosing spondylitis synovial fluid.

Making use of molecular barcodes, quantitative 5'-RACE generated TCR beta libraries. TCRdb processed the 5' RACE reads anew with MiXCR; each CDR3 protein has one entry. This table holds around 99,000 distinct CDR3 sequences, about 9% found once. V gave up 9 bases and J gave up 0 bases; unmatched junction bases: 8. This CDR3 contains 15 residues. The germline V gene has CDR1 LNHDA and CDR2 SQIVND (reference sequence). As for this clonotype: Antigen unknown.

Sequencing was done on a sample of blood, either unsorted or a sorted T cell fraction (not recorded which). The chain joins TRBV19 to TRBJ1-3; 7 bases align to TRBD1. This sequence originates from a male donor with ankylosing spondylitis or in good health (not recorded which). This chain's CDR3 is CASTTTGDSGNTIYF. CDR3 nucleotides: TGTGCCAGCACAACCACAGGGGACTCTGGAAACACCATATATTTT.